The 29 T cell receptor beta chains presented below share a single source sample, sequenced in a study of human T cells and chemical hapten exposure. Total RNA came from unfractionated whole blood. TCRdb recomputed calls from the 5' RACE reads with MiXCR, one row per CDR3 protein. This sample carries about 81,000 distinct CDR3 sequences, approximately 8% of them seen once, and the ten largest clones take around 2%. All receptors derive from a male donor in good health.

Ten or more counts support this clonotype. The J gene is TRBJ1-6, the V gene TRBV27; D unclear. The germline gives CDR1 MNHEY, CDR2 SMNVEV (reference sequence). This CDR3 is built from 16 residues. Deletions cut 5 bases from V and 7 bases from J, with 18 bases between. The CDR3 DNA follows: TGTGCCAGCAGTCCCGACGCCCGAAGGACCAATTCACCCCTCCACTTT. It codes for CASSPDARRTNSPLHF.

This clonotype was recorded many times. The chain uses TRBV4-1 and TRBJ2-1; the D gene is possibly TRBD2 (5 bases). This CDR3 region has 15 residues. The ends were cut back, 4 bases at V and 0 bases at J, with 10 bases in the middle. The germline V gene encodes CDR1 MGHRA and CDR2 YSYEKL. The CDR3 DNA is TGCGCCAGCAGCCCGGACGGACTCTCCTACAATGAGCAGTTCTTC. Translated, it gives CASSPDGLSYNEQFF.

This clonotype was counted at least ten times. The V and J genes are TRBV5-1 and TRBJ1-5; the match to TRBD1 covers 11 bases. Trimming at V came to 3 bases and at J to 4 bases, leaving 9 bases not matched to a gene. CDR3 length: 17 residues. Germline V gene sequence: CDR1 SGHRS, CDR2 YFSETQ. The CDR3, as DNA: TGCGCCAGCAGCTCTCAGACCGGGACAGGGGGTAATCAGCCCCAGCATTTT. This encodes CASSSQTGTGGNQPQHF.

The V and J genes are TRBV5-6 and TRBJ2-7, with D possibly TRBD1 on 6 matching bases. The CDR3 spans 14 residues. The germline gives CDR1 SGHDT, CDR2 YYEEEE. V was pared by 4 bases and J by 0 bases, with 11 bases between. CDR3 coding DNA: TGTGCCAGCAGCCCGACAGGAGACTCCTACGAGCAGTACTTC. Its translation: CASSPTGDSYEQYF.

This clonotype was seen only a few times. V is TRBV27 and J is TRBJ2-6; D gene uncertain. Germline V gene sequence: CDR1 MNHEY, CDR2 SMNVEV (reference sequence). The CDR3 has 15 residues. V was pared by 3 bases and J by 11 bases, with 17 bases between. CDR3 nucleotide sequence: TGTGCCAGCAGTTTGACCGGATCTTTTAGGGACGTCCTGACTTTC. Translated: CASSLTGSFRDVLTF.

This chain links TRBV5-4 with TRBJ1-2, with a tentative D call TRBD1 (5 bases). CDR1 and CDR2 from the germline V gene are SGHNT and YYREEE (reference sequence). V lost 4 bases to trimming and J lost 7 bases, with 14 bases between them. The CDR3 sequence is 13 residues long. DNA of the CDR3: TGTGCCAGCAGCGGGGCTCCCTCCCCTGGCTACACCTTC. Its translation: CASSGAPSPGYTF.

This clonotype turned up a few times. The chain carries TRBV18 and TRBJ1-3; the D gene is possibly TRBD1 (6 bases). This CDR3 has 16 residues. V was pared by 2 bases and J by 0 bases, with 11 bases between. Germline V CDR1 and CDR2: KGHSH, LQKENI. The CDR3: CASSPWQGISGNTIYF. CDR3 DNA sequence: TGTGCCAGCTCACCATGGCAGGGGATCTCTGGAAACACCATATATTTT.

This clonotype has only a few counts. This chain joins TRBV2 and TRBJ1-1, with unresolved D. CDR1 SNHLY and CDR2 FYNNEI come from the germline V gene. The CDR3 length is 14 residues. V gave up 4 bases and J gave up 1 base, with 10 bases separating them. CDR3 sequence reads: CASSGYGGNTEAFF. The CDR3 DNA reads as TGTGCCAGCAGTGGGTATGGCGGGAACACTGAAGCTTTCTTT.

The chain couples TRBV6-5 to TRBJ1-5; D is possibly TRBD1 (5 bases). V was shortened by 4 bases and J by 5 bases, with 9 bases between the two germline ends. The CDR3 spans 13 residues. CDR1 and CDR2 from the germline V gene are MNHEY and SVGAGI. CDR3 amino acids: CASSWGVDQPQHF. CDR3 sequence (DNA): TGTGCCAGCAGTTGGGGCGTAGATCAGCCCCAGCATTTT.

A remark on this clonotype: A read error may be the cause here, since a much bigger clone is one base away. V usage is TRBV29-1 and J usage is TRBJ2-1, with 9 positions matching TRBD1. Germline trimming cut 4 bases from V and 8 bases from J; bases unmatched to any gene: 18. The CDR3 has 17 residues. The germline V gene encodes CDR1 SQVTM and CDR2 ANQGSEA. This CDR3 is CSVAQKPGQGGWYEQFF. For the CDR3, the DNA is TGCAGCGTTGCCCAGAAACCGGGACAGGGAGGTTGGTATGAGCAGTTCTTC.

This chain's CDR3 is CASSQWTGDAYEQYF. The CDR3 DNA is TGCGCCAGCAGCCAGTGGACAGGGGATGCCTACGAGCAGTACTTC. The chain is built from TRBV4-1 and TRBJ2-7; 9 bases map to TRBD1. J was trimmed by 2 bases and V by 3 bases; bases with no gene match: 5. Germline V CDR1 and CDR2: MGHRA, YSYEKL. The CDR3 has 15 amino acids.

This clonotype has at least ten counts. This chain links TRBV12-3 or TRBV12-4 with TRBJ1-5, with 7 bases matching TRBD1. This CDR3 is built from 13 residues. V shed 7 bases, J shed 4 bases, and the junction held 4 bases outside the gene matches. The CDR3, as DNA: TGTGCCAGCACCCCAGGGGGGAATCAGCCCCAGCATTTT. Its translation: CASTPGGNQPQHF.

This clonotype has ten or more counts. V is TRBV12-3 or TRBV12-4 and J is TRBJ1-5; D gene uncertain. The CDR3 totals 14 residues. V lost 5 bases to trimming and J lost 4 bases, with 12 bases between them. The CDR3 is CASSGGRGNQPQHF. The CDR3 region has the DNA TGTGCCAGCAGTGGAGGACGGGGAAATCAGCCCCAGCATTTT.

There are many counts of this clonotype. The chain couples TRBV5-1 to TRBJ2-6; D uncertain. The CDR3 has 17 amino acids. Germline values: CDR1 SGHRS, CDR2 YFSETQ. V was clipped by 0 bases and J by 0 bases, with 10 bases between them. CDR3 sequence: CASSLGSSSSGANVLTF. CDR3 nucleotides: TGCGCCAGCAGCTTGGGCTCCTCAAGCTCTGGGGCCAACGTCCTGACTTTC.

This clonotype was detected a few times. The chain employs TRBV25-1 and TRBJ2-2; 7 bases line up with TRBD2. With V trimmed by 8 bases and J by 7 bases, 4 bases remained unmatched. Germline values: CDR1 MGHDK, CDR2 SYGVNS. This CDR3 is 12 amino acids long. CDR3 nucleotide sequence: TGTGCCAGCGGCCGGGAGGTCGGGGAGCTGTTTTTT. Protein: CASGREVGELFF.

This clonotype turned up a few times. The chain joins TRBV9 to TRBJ1-1, with a weak D call TRBD1 (5 bases). The CDR3 length is 15 residues. Trimming cost V 4 bases and J 0 bases, with 13 bases left between them. The germline V gene has CDR1 SGDLS and CDR2 YYNGEE. In nucleotides, the CDR3 is TGTGCCAGCAGCTCAAAGACAGACATGAACACTGAAGCTTTCTTT. Protein sequence: CASSSKTDMNTEAFF.

The chain carries TRBV6-2 or TRBV6-3 and TRBJ1-1, with 7 bases identical to TRBD1. Trimming at V came to 4 bases and at J to 1 base, leaving 6 bases not matched to a gene. The CDR3 runs to 15 residues. Germline V lookup: CDR1 MNHEY, CDR2 SVGEGT. The CDR3 bases are TGTGCCAGCAGTTTTAGGACAGGAGCGAACACTGAAGCTTTCTTT. Translating gives CASSFRTGANTEAFF.

V gene TRBV4-3 combines with J gene TRBJ1-6; unclear D gene. Germline V gene lookup returns CDR1 LGHNA and CDR2 YSLEER. The V end lost 4 bases, the J end lost 6 bases, and 10 bases lay between the germline ends. The CDR3 contains 14 residues. CDR3 in DNA: TGCGCCAGCAGCCCGGGAGGCGGTAATTCACCCCTCCACTTT. This encodes CASSPGGGNSPLHF.

This clonotype was detected a few times. V gene TRBV13 combines with J gene TRBJ1-1; a weak D match, TRBD1 (5 bases). The CDR3 is 14 amino acids. Germline CDR1 PRHDT, CDR2 FYEKMQ (reference sequence). Between the trimmed V and J ends, which lost 5 bases and 1 base, there was a span of 11 bases. For the CDR3, the DNA is TGTGCCAGCAGCAGGGGACGACCGAACACTGAAGCTTTCTTT. Translating gives CASSRGRPNTEAFF.

This clonotype showed up many times. This chain joins TRBV6-5 and TRBJ2-5; D is ambiguous. The germline CDR1 and CDR2 sequences are MNHEY and SVGAGI. The CDR3 contains 12 residues. V lost 5 bases to trimming and J lost 3 bases, with 7 bases between them. The CDR3 coding sequence is TGTGCCAGCAGTGTAACCGAAGAGACCCAGTACTTC. It is translated as CASSVTEETQYF.

At least ten counts were recorded for this clonotype. The rearrangement links TRBV28 to TRBJ1-1, with 8 nucleotides matching TRBD1. Germline V CDR1 and CDR2: MDHEN, SYDVKM. There are 15 residues in the CDR3. The junction had 7 bases not matched to a gene; V was cut back by 4 bases and J by 3 bases. CDR3 protein: CASSSQRTGYTEAFF. The CDR3 nucleotides are TGTGCCAGCAGTTCTCAACGGACAGGGTACACTGAAGCTTTCTTT.

This clonotype was recorded at least ten times. This sequence joins TRBV19 and TRBJ2-5; 14 bases align to TRBD2. After removal of 4 bases from V and 5 bases from J, the junction contained 3 bases not matched to a gene. CDR1 and CDR2 from the germline V gene are LNHDA and SQIVND (reference sequence). This CDR3 has 15 amino acids. This CDR3 reads CASSRTSGGFETQYF. In nucleotides, the CDR3 is TGTGCCAGTAGTAGGACTAGCGGGGGGTTTGAGACCCAGTACTTC.

This clonotype was counted between two and nine times. As DNA, the CDR3 is TGTGCCAGCAACTTACAGGGGGCTTTAGAGACCCAGTACTTC. Translated: CASNLQGALETQYF. J is TRBJ2-5 and V is TRBV2; 9 bases map to TRBD1. Germline V lookup: CDR1 SNHLY, CDR2 FYNNEI. The CDR3 covers 14 residues. Losses at the gene ends were 7 bases for V and 4 bases for J; bases not matched to a gene: 7.

This chain uses TRBV2 with TRBJ1-2; D remains unclear. CDR3 length: 15 residues. Trimming cost V 0 bases and J 3 bases, with 11 bases left between them. CDR1 is SNHLY and CDR2 is FYNNEI in the germline V gene. CDR3 nucleotides: TGTGCCAGCAGTGAAGCGGGCAGAGACTACTATGGCTACACCTTC. This codes for CASSEAGRDYYGYTF.

The rearrangement links TRBV10-3 to TRBJ1-1; maybe TRBD1 (5 bases). The CDR3 extends over 14 amino acids. Trimming removed 2 bases at V and 5 bases at J, with 12 bases between. Germline CDR1 ENHRY, CDR2 SYGVKD. CDR3 sequence (DNA): TGTGCCATCAGTGAGATCGGGGGGAGGACTGAAGCTTTCTTT. Translation: CAISEIGGRTEAFF.

This clonotype was observed a few times. The chain has TRBV27 and TRBJ2-7; 8 positions agree with TRBD2. Germline loops: CDR1 MNHEY, CDR2 SMNVEV (reference sequence). The CDR3 has 14 amino acids. V lost 6 bases to trimming and J lost 3 bases; unmatched junction nucleotides: 7. CDR3 loop: CASSSGGTSYEQYF. The CDR3 DNA follows: TGTGCCAGCAGCAGTGGGGGGACTAGCTACGAGCAGTACTTC.

The genes are TRBV6-1 and TRBJ2-1; weak D call: TRBD1 (6 bases). CDR3 length: 13 amino acids. The germline CDR1 and CDR2 sequences are MNHNS and SASEGT. V dropped 7 bases and J dropped 4 bases, with 11 bases sitting between them. The CDR3 coding sequence is TGTGCCAGCAACACAGGGCGTTACAATGAGCAGTTCTTC. Translating gives CASNTGRYNEQFF.

This clonotype was observed many times. The chain employs TRBV7-9 and TRBJ1-1; no clear D. Germline lookup yields CDR1 SEHNR and CDR2 FQNEAQ (reference sequence). The V gene lost 0 bases and the J gene lost 6 bases, with 5 bases spanning the gap. The CDR3 has 12 amino acids. CDR3 DNA sequence: TGTGCCAGCAGCTTAGCTCGGCCTGAAGCTTTCTTT. Translated, it gives CASSLARPEAFF. The variable domain in full, completed from reference TRBV7-9 and TRBJ1-1, reads DTGVSQNPRHKITKRGQNVTFRCDPISEHNRLYWYRQTLGQGPEFLTYFQNEAQLEKSRLLSDRFSAERPKGSFSTLEIQRTEQGDSAMYLCASSLARPEAFFGQGTRLTVV.

The sample holds many counts of this clonotype. This chain connects TRBV4-1 to TRBJ2-4, with no clear D. Germline CDR1 reads MGHRA; CDR2 reads YSYEKL. This CDR3 has 12 amino acids. The ends were cut back, 0 bases at V and 6 bases at J, with 3 bases in the middle. The CDR3 DNA reads TGCGCCAGCAGCCAAGAGGGAAACATTCAGTACTTC. It yields the protein CASSQEGNIQYF.